The sequence of this TCR beta chain was determined in a study of shared clonotypes between healthy human individuals (dated by TCRdb to about 2020). With respect to the entire study: The cohort comprised a couple of women and three men aged 18 to 49 years. For each donor, CD4 naive and CD4 memory were each given three plates, CD8 naive was given two plates, and CD8 memory was given one plate. Blood TCR repertoires of five healthy adults were deeply sequenced to estimate repertoire size and the extent of clonotype sharing between individuals. To increase sequencing depth and limit assay-specific biases, different laboratories used diverse techniques to prepare libraries and sequence TCR repertoires. Each donor's leukapheresis produced roughly between about 0.85 and 10 billion PBMCs.

TCR CDR3 regions were amplified from genomic DNA by multiplex PCR using the deep immunoSEQ assay. Extracted genomic DNA from each cell subset was spread evenly across all wells of several immunoSEQ 96-well plates, with each plate serving as a replicate. For sorted subsets, around 200 ng genomic DNA, equal to about 30,000 T cell genomes, was loaded into each replicate PCR. Purified libraries were measured with a Qubit 3.0 fluorometer, size-checked on a Bioanalyzer 2100, and measured again with the KAPA Library Quantification kit. Each immunoSEQ 96-well plate was sequenced on its own single-read 150-cycle Illumina NextSeq 550 flow cell. In the original analysis: Because the immunoSEQ output included only junctional sequences and no quality scores, the filtering could not be the same as the filtering used for full-length reads. Sequences were annotated with PyIR, a Python wrapper for IgBLAST v1.9, using IMGT germline references to assign V/J genes and CDR3. Reads with weak V/J assignments (E-value above 1e-6), missing CDR3, stop codons, out-of-frame junctions, or ambiguous translated residues were removed. V3J clonotypes were defined as sequences sharing the same inferred V gene, J gene, and CDR3 amino acid sequence. Percentage overlap between repertoires was computed as shared unique clonotypes divided by the size of the smaller repertoire. Three approaches were used to assess repertoire richness: RTK rarefaction, the Chao1 estimator, and Recon v2.1 estimates of unobserved clonotypes. Generation probabilities were computed with OLGA for all TCRbeta clonotypes obtained by the gDNA method from several donors. TCRdb re-hosts the immuneACCESS table, in-frame sequences only. Its copies lack some clones; in the studies checked, an unresolved V gene accounts for under half of them, and the cause for the rest is not known. Clone size and the V and J calls come from that table; the DNA yielded D and trimming. This sample has over 800,000 clones in its table, and around 93% of those were observed once. The top ten clonotypes cover under 30% of the sample.

Broad study findings and their caveats: Larger estimated clonotype richness was generally found for naive subsets than for memory subsets. Compared with non-shared clonotypes, clonotypes shared by all four sorted-subset donors had higher generation probabilities. Because the study included a small number of donors, the genetic and exposure-history diversity represented was limited. Sampling was restricted to blood, and TCR repertoires in tissue are likely to differ from TCR repertoires in blood. Even with the large sequencing depth, rarefaction of the sorted-subset datasets indicated that sequencing was incomplete. Based on pairwise subsampling, the degree of clonotype sharing among donors was expected to be affected by sequencing depth. When a handful of donors were compared, the shared fraction of clonotypes was around 4.6% for naive CD4, roughly 3.4% for naive CD8, 2.3% for memory CD4, and under 0.5% for memory CD8.

A word on this clone: The antigen it recognizes is unknown. No much larger clone is present one base from it, and per-base qualities are unavailable.

The germline V gene sets CDR1 to MNHEY and CDR2 to SVGAGI. The CDR3 runs 13 residues from the cysteine to the phenylalanine. Only the CDR3 part of the read is kept: 39 bases, read in frame from the first base. Cut back by 3 bases and 3 bases, the V and J ends lie 9 bases apart. CD8 naive samples were obtained by positive selection for CCR7 among CD45RO-negative cells, yielding a CD45RA+CCR7+ population from which TemRA cells were excluded. The donors were healthy, HIV-negative adults who had no recently reported acute infections or vaccinations. Every donor was a Caucasian adult residing in Nashville, Tennessee, USA. Blood was collected by leukapheresis, and PBMCs were isolated by Ficoll-Histopaque density gradient centrifugation and then cryopreserved in liquid nitrogen vapor phase. Analytical flow cytometry was used to check the purity and quantity of every magnetically sorted T cell population. Genomic DNA was isolated from every sorted fraction and measured by UV absorbance on a Nanodrop 2000c.

The sequence joins TRBV6-5 to TRBJ2-7, with the D gene too uncertain to name. Sequences were obtained from naive CD8+ T cells sorted from blood. The label giving this sample's cell subset or site can be read as: CD45RA+CCR7+. The source of this sequence is a man aged 25 to 45 in good health. The sequence in DNA is TGTGCCAGCAGTTATTTTAAGGGCTACGAGCAGTACTTC. This translates into CASSYFKGYEQYF.